The next 3 T cell receptor beta chains were all read from a single sample in a study of T-cell reconstitution after alpha-beta-depleted transplantation in children. During its preparation, the TCRbeta library received unique molecular identifiers. TCRdb re-analysed the PCR reads in MiXCR, keeping a single row per CDR3 protein. The repertoire holds around 700,000 distinct CDR3 sequences, 10% to 15% seen once, with 0.79% in the top ten. Sequences were derived from PBMCs, sampled before TCRalphabeta/CD19-depleted stem cell transplant. All receptors derive from a girl aged 2 to 10 with congenital amegakaryocytic thrombocytopenia, due to receive a stem cell transplant.

This clonotype was recorded at least ten times. The chain combines TRBV10-3 with TRBJ1-3, with 7 nucleotides matching TRBD1. The CDR3 runs to 15 residues. The trim removed 7 bases at V and 0 bases at J, leaving 6 bases unmatched. In germline, CDR1 is ENHRY, CDR2 SYGVKD. The CDR3 spells CAITGGQSSGNTIYF. The CDR3 nucleotides are TGTGCCATCACGGGGGGACAGAGCTCTGGAAACACCATATATTTT.

This clonotype was observed a handful of times. V is TRBV7-8 and J is TRBJ1-5; possibly TRBD1 for D (6 bases). Germline lookup yields CDR1 SGHVS and CDR2 FQNEAQ. Trimming took off 1 base at V and 3 bases at J, with 16 bases between the two ends. The CDR3 covers 17 residues. CDR3 protein: CASSLVAMGAANQPQHF. CDR3 sequence (DNA): TGTGCCAGCAGCTTAGTCGCTATGGGGGCCGCCAATCAGCCCCAGCATTTT. Full variable domain (missing parts from reference TRBV7-8 and TRBJ1-5): GAGVSQSPRYKVAKRGQDVALRCDPISGHVSLFWYQQALGQGPEFLTYFQNEAQLDKSGLPSDRFFAERPEGSVSTLKIQRTQQEDSAVYLCASSLVAMGAANQPQHFGDGTRLSIL.

This clonotype was seen ten or more times. V usage is TRBV7-9 and J usage is TRBJ2-3; TRBD2 is a possible D gene (5 bases). Germline V gene data show CDR1 as SEHNR and CDR2 as FQNEAQ (reference sequence). Trimming stripped 3 bases from V and 4 bases from J, with 17 bases between. CDR3 size: 16 residues. CDR3 DNA sequence: TGTGCCAGCAGCTTGAGCGACCATCAGGAGGCAGATACGCAGTATTTT. Translating it yields CASSLSDHQEADTQYF.